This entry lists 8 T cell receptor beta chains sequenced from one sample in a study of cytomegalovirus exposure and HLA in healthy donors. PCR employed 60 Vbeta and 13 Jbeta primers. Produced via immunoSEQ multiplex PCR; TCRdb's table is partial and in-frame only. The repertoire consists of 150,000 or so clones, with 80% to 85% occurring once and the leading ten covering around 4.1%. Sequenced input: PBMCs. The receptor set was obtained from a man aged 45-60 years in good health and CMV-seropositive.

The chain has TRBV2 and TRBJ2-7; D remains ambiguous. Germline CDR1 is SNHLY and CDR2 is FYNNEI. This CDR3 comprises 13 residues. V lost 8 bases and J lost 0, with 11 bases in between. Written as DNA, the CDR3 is TGTGCCAGCGATGAACAAGTCTCCTACGAGCAGTACTTC. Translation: CASDEQVSYEQYF.

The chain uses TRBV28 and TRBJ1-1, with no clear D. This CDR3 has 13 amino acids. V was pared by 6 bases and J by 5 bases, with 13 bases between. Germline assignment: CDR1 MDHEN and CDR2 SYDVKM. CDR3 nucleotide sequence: TGTGCCAGCAGCACTAGGGTCTTAACTGAAGCTTTCTTT. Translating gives CASSTRVLTEAFF. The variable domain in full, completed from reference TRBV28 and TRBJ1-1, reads DVKVTQSSRYLVKRTGEKVFLECVQDMDHENMFWYRQDPGLGLRLIYFSYDVKMKEKGDIPEGYSVSREKKERFSLILESASTNQTSMYLCASSTRVLTEAFFGQGTRLTVV.

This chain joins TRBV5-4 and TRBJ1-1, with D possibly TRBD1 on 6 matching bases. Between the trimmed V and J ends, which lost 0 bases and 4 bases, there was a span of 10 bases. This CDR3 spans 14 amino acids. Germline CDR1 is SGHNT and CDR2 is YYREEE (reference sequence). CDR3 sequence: CASSLEQGITEAFF. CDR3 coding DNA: TGTGCCAGCAGCTTGGAACAGGGTATCACTGAAGCTTTCTTT.

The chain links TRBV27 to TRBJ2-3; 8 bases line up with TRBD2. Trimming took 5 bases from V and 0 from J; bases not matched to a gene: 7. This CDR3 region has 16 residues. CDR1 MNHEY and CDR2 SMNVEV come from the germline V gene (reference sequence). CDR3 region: CASSGDSGASTDTQYF. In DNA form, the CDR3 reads TGTGCCAGCAGTGGAGATAGCGGGGCTAGCACAGATACGCAGTATTTT.

The DNA for the CDR3 is TGCGCCAGCAGCTTGGAAGGCACCAAGGGAGGGGGAACCGAGCAGTACTTC. This translates into CASSLEGTKGGGTEQYF. This chain joins TRBV5-1 and TRBJ2-7; D may be TRBD2 (7 bases). The CDR3 has 17 residues. Trimming pared 0 bases from V and 6 bases from J, leaving 22 bases between. The V gene's germline CDR1 is SGHRS and CDR2 YFSETQ. The variable domain in full, with the rest retrieved from reference TRBV5-1 and TRBJ2-7, is KAGVTQTPRYLIKTRGQQVTLSCSPISGHRSVSWYQQTPGQGLQFLFEYFSETQRNKGNFPGRFSGRQFSNSRSEMNVSTLELGDSALYLCASSLEGTKGGGTEQYFGPGTRLTVT.

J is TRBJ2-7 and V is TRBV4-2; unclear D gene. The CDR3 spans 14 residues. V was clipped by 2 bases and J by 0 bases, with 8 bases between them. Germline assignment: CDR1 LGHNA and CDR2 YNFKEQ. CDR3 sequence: CASSQRLSSYEQYF. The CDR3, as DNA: TGTGCCAGCAGCCAACGCTTGAGCTCCTACGAGCAGTACTTC.

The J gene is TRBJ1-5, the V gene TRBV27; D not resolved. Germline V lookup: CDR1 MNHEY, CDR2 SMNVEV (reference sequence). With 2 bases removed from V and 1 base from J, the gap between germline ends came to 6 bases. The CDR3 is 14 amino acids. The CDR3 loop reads CASSLGLSNQPQHF. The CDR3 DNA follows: TGTGCCAGCAGTTTAGGACTCAGCAATCAGCCCCAGCATTTT.

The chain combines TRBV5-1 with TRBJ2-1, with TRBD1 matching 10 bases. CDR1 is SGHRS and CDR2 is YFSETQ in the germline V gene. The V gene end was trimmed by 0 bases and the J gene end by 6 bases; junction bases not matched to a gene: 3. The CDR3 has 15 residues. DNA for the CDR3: TGCGCCAGCAGCTTGGGACAGGGGGCCTTCAATGAGCAGTTCTTC. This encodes CASSLGQGAFNEQFF.